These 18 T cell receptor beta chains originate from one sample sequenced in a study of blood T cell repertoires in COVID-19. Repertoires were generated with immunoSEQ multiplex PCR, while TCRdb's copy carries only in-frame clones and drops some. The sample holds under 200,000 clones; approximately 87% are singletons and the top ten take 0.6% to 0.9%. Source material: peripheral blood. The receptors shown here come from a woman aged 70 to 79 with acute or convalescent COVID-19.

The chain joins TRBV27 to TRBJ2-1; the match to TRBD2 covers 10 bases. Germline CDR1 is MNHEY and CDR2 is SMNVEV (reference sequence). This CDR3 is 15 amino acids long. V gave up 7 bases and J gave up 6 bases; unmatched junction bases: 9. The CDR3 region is CASNRRLAGVNEQFF. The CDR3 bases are TGTGCCAGCAACAGGAGGCTAGCGGGGGTCAATGAGCAGTTCTTC.

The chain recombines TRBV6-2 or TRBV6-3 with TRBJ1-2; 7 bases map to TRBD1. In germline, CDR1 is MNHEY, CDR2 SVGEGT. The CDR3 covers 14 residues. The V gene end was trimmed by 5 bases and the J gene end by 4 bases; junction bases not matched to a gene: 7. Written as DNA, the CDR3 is TGTGCCAGCAGTGGACAGGCGTTTTCCTATGGCTACACCTTC. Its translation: CASSGQAFSYGYTF.

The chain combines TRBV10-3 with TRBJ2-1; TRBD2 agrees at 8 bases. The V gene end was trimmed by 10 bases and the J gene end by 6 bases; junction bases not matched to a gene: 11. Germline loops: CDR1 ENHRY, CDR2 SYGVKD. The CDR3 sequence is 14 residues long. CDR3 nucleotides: TGTGCCACCCGGCAGGACGGGGGGGGCAATGAGCAGTTCTTC. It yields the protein CATRQDGGGNEQFF.

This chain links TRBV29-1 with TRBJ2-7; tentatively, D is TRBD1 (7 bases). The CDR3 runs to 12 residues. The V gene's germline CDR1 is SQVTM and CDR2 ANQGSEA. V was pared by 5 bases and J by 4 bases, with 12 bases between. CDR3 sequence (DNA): TGCAGCGTTCAGGAGGGGGCTTACGAGCAGTACTTC. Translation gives CSVQEGAYEQYF.

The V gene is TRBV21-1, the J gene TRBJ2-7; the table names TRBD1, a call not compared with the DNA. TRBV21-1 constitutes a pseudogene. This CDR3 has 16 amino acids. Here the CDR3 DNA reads TGTGCCGCAGACAGGGGTTTAAAGGATCGTGACTACGAGCAGTACTTC. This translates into CAADRGLKDRDYEQYF.

The CDR3 sequence: CASSLGAAGGYTF. DNA for the CDR3: TGTGCCAGCAGCTTAGGTGCGGCCGGTGGCTACACCTTC. This chain joins TRBV7-3 and TRBJ1-2; D is undetermined. Trimming cost V 2 bases and J 7 bases, with 11 bases left between them. The CDR3 length is 13 residues. Germline V gene data show CDR1 as SGHTA and CDR2 as FQGTGA.

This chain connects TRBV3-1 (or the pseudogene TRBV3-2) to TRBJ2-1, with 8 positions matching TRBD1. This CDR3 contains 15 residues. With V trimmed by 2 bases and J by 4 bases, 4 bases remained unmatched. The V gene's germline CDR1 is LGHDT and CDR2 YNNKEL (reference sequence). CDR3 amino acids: CASSQLGTGYNEQFF. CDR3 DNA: TGTGCCAGCAGCCAATTAGGGACAGGATACAATGAGCAGTTCTTC.

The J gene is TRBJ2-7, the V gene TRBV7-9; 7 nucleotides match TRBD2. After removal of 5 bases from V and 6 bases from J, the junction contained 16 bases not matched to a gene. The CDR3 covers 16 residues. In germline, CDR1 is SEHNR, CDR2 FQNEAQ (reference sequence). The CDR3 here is CASSHSGGSREGEQYF. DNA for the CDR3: TGTGCCAGCAGCCACAGCGGTGGATCCAGGGAGGGCGAGCAGTACTTC.

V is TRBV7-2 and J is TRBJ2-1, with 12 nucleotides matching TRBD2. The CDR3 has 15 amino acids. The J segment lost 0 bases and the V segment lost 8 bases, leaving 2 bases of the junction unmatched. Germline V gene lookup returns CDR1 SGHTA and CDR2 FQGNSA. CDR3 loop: CASGTSGFSYNEQFF. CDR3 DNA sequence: TGTGCCAGCGGGACTAGCGGGTTCTCCTACAATGAGCAGTTCTTC.

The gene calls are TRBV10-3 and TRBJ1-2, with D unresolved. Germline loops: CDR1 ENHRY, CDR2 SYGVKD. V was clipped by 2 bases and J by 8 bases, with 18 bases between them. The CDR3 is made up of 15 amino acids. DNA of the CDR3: TGTGCCATCAGTGAGCGGCAGCCCGTAGCCTCAGGCTACACCTTC. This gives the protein CAISERQPVASGYTF.

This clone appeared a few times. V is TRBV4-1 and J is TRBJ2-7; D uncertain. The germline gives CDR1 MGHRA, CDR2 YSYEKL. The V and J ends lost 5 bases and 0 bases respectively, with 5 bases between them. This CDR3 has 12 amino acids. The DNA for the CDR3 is TGCGCCAGCAGCTCCAGCTCCTACGAGCAGTACTTC. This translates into CASSSSSYEQYF.

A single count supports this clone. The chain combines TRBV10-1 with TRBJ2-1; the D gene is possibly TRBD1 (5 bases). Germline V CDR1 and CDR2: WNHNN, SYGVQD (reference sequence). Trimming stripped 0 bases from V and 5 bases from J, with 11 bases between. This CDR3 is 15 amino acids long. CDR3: CASSESRGLDNEQFF. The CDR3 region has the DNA TGCGCCAGCAGTGAGTCTAGGGGCCTTGACAATGAGCAGTTCTTC.

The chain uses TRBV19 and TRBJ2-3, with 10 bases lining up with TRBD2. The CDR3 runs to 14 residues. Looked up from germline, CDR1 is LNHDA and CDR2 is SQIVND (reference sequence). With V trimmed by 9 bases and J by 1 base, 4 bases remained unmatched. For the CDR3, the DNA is TGTGCCAGCTCCCTAGCGGGGGGCACAGATACGCAGTATTTT. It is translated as CASSLAGGTDTQYF. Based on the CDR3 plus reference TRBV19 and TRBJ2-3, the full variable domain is DGGITQSPKYLFRKEGQNVTLSCEQNLNHDAMYWYRQDPGQGLRLIYYSQIVNDFQKGDIAEGYSVSREKKESFPLTVTSAQKNPTAFYLCASSLAGGTDTQYFGPGTRLTVL.

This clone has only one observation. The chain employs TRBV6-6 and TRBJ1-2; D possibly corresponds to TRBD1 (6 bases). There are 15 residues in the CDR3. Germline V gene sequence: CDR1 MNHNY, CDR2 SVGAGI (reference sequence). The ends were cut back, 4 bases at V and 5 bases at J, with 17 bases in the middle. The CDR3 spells CASSSASGTLYGYTF. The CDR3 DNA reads TGTGCCAGCAGTTCCGCTTCCGGGACACTTTATGGCTACACCTTC.

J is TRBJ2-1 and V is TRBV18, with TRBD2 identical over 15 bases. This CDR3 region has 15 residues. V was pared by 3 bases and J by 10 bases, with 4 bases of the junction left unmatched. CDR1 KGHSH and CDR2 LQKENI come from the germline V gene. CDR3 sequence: CASSPRTSGGAEQFF. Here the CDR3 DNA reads TGTGCCAGCTCACCGCGGACTAGCGGGGGGGCCGAGCAGTTCTTC.

CDR3: CASSLGPAGVGNEQFF. The DNA of the CDR3 is TGTGCCAGCAGCTTAGGGCCAGCGGGAGTGGGAAATGAGCAGTTCTTC. The chain carries TRBV11-3 and TRBJ2-1; TRBD2 agrees at 8 bases. J was trimmed by 7 bases and V by 1 base; bases with no gene match: 9. The CDR3 runs to 16 residues. Per germline, CDR1 SGHNT and CDR2 YENEEA.

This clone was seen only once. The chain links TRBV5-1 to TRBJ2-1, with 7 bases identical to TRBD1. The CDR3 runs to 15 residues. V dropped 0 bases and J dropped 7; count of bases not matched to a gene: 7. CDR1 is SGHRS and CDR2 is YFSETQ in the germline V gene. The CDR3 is CASSLVQGVNNEQFF. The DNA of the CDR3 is TGCGCCAGCAGCTTGGTTCAGGGGGTAAATAATGAGCAGTTCTTC.

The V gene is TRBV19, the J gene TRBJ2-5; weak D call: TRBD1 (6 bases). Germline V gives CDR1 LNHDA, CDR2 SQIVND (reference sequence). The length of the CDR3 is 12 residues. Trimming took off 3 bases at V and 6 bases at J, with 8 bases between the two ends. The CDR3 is CASSIDRKTQYF. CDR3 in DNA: TGTGCCAGTAGTATCGACAGGAAGACCCAGTACTTC.